This is a list of T cell receptor beta chains from one sample in a study of blood T cells in healthy people across ages. Using its own MiXCR run on the 5' RACE reads, TCRdb lists one record per CDR3 protein. The data show about 830,000 distinct CDR3 sequences, approximately 59% seen once. Input material: blood. Every receptor here comes from a man aged 25 to 40 in good health. The CDR3 runs from the conserved cysteine through the conserved F or W. Fields, in order: D gene, CDR3 length, clone size, J gene, V gene, CDR3 DNA, CDR3 protein. D genes are given only for firm matches. Rows may omit the clone size; those that give it use once, few, many or a size class.

NA | 15 | NA | TRBJ2-7 | TRBV12-3/TRBV12-4 | TGTGCCAGCAGCTTAGGTGGGGGGGCATGGGACGAGCAGTACTTC | CASSLGGGAWDEQYF
TRBD1 | 15 | NA | TRBJ2-7 | TRBV4-2 | TGTGCCAGCAGCCAAGAAACAGGGGTTTGGGATGAGCAGTACTTC | CASSQETGVWDEQYF
NA | 14 | NA | TRBJ2-4 | TRBV20-1 | TGCAGTGCGAGAACCCCACAGGGTGGGAACATTCAGTACTTC | CSARTPQGGNIQYF
NA | 15 | few | TRBJ2-1 | TRBV14 | TGTGCCAGCAGCCAACGATCTAGCCCCTACAATGAGCAGTTCTTC | CASSQRSSPYNEQFF
TRBD1 | 14 | NA | TRBJ1-5 | TRBV7-2 | TGTGCCAGCAGCTACGGACAGGGGGGCCAGCCCCAGCATTTT | CASSYGQGGQPQHF
TRBD1 | 15 | NA | TRBJ2-5 | TRBV9 | TGTGCCAGCAGCACCAGGACAGGGCTCTCTGGGGAGCAGTACTTC | CASSTRTGLSGEQYF
NA | 15 | NA | TRBJ2-1 | TRBV19 | TGTGCCAGTAGGCGGGAACAGTCCACTTACAATGAGCAGTTCTTC | CASRREQSTYNEQFF
NA | 15 | NA | TRBJ2-7 | TRBV18 | TGTGCCAGCTCACCGTCGGACAGACTCTCCTACGAGCAGTACTTC | CASSPSDRLSYEQYF
NA | 13 | NA | TRBJ2-7 | TRBV7-2 | TGTGCCAGCAGCATCGGGGGCATCTACGAGCAGTACTTC | CASSIGGIYEQYF
TRBD1 | 16 | few | TRBJ1-1 | TRBV5-1 | TGCGCCAGCAGGCCCGGGACAGGGGGCTGGGGCACTGAAGCTTTCTTT | CASRPGTGGWGTEAFF
NA | 14 | NA | TRBJ2-7 | TRBV6-5 | TGTGCCAGCAGTTACGCCGGAGGGGAGTACGAGCAGTACTTC | CASSYAGGEYEQYF
TRBD1 | 18 | NA | TRBJ1-6 | TRBV5-1 | TGCGCCAGCAGTCGGGACAGGGAGGTGTACGCCTATAATTCACCCCTCCACTTT | CASSRDREVYAYNSPLHF
NA | 13 | NA | TRBJ1-4 | TRBV29-1 | TGCAGCGCCTACACGGGCGGGAATGAAAAACTGTTTTTT | CSAYTGGNEKLFF
NA | 14 | NA | TRBJ1-5 | TRBV7-2 | TGTGCCAGCAGCTTAGAACGGGTCAATCAGCCCCAGCATTTT | CASSLERVNQPQHF
TRBD2 | 18 | NA | TRBJ2-3 | TRBV9 | TGTGCCAGCAGCCTCCTCGGGACTAGCGGTTCAAGCACAGATACGCAGTATTTT | CASSLLGTSGSSTDTQYF
NA | 12 | NA | TRBJ2-3 | TRBV2 | TGTGCCAGCAGTGAAACCAGTCACAGTCCGTATTTT | CASSETSHSPYF
NA | 18 | NA | TRBJ2-2 | TRBV3-1 | TGTGCCAGCAGCCTAGGGACGCCCTGGGCCTCAGGGACCGGGGAGCTGTTTTTT | CASSLGTPWASGTGELFF
TRBD1 | 15 | NA | TRBJ2-3 | TRBV10-3 | TGTGCCATCAGCCAGGACAGGGTGGACACAGATACGCAGTATTTT | CAISQDRVDTDTQYF
TRBD2 | 16 | NA | TRBJ2-5 | TRBV5-1 | TGCGCCAGCAGTGCCGGGACTAGCGGGGGACTAGAAGAGCAGTACTTC | CASSAGTSGGLEEQYF
NA | 14 | NA | TRBJ2-7 | TRBV27 | TGTGCCAGCAGTTTATTCCCGACTGGCTACGAGCAGTACTTC | CASSLFPTGYEQYF
TRBD2 | 15 | many | TRBJ2-7 | TRBV27 | TGTGCCAGCAGTTTGCTGGGGGGGAGCTCCTACGAGCAGTACTTC | CASSLLGGSSYEQYF
NA | 15 | few | TRBJ2-6 | TRBV20-1 | TGCAGTGCTCTCCCGTTCAGGGGCCTGGTAAACGTCCTGACTTTC | CSALPFRGLVNVLTF
TRBD1 | 14 | few | TRBJ1-2 | TRBV12-3/TRBV12-4 | TGTGCCAGCAGTCCTTCCGACAGGGTGGGTGGCTACACCTTC | CASSPSDRVGGYTF
NA | 14 | NA | TRBJ1-5 | TRBV3-1 | TGTGCCAGCAGCCACCCCTGGGGGGATCAGCCCCAGCATTTT | CASSHPWGDQPQHF
TRBD2 | 16 | NA | TRBJ2-5 | TRBV4-2 | TGTGCCAGCAGCCAAAGTAGCGGGGGGGCCGCAGAGACCCAGTACTTC | CASSQSSGGAAETQYF
TRBD2 | 17 | few | TRBJ2-1 | TRBV7-2 | TGTGCCAGCAGCACCAGTCCTCTAGCGGGGGGCTACAATGAGCAGTTCTTC | CASSTSPLAGGYNEQFF
NA | 15 | few | TRBJ1-6 | TRBV20-1 | TGCAGTGGGCCCGCAGATGGCTCCTATAATTCACCCCTCCACTTT | CSGPADGSYNSPLHF
TRBD1 | 16 | few | TRBJ2-7 | TRBV4-2 | TGTGCCAGCAGCCAAGACGAGGGACAGGGCTCCTACGAGCAGTACTTC | CASSQDEGQGSYEQYF
NA | 15 | once | TRBJ1-5 | TRBV20-1 | TGCAGTGCTAGAAAAAAGGGGTATAGCAATCAGCCCCAGCATTTT | CSARKKGYSNQPQHF
NA | 14 | NA | TRBJ2-2 | TRBV29-1 | TGCAGCGTTGCGGGGTACCAAAACACCGGGGAGCTGTTTTTT | CSVAGYQNTGELFF
NA | 12 | few | TRBJ2-7 | TRBV10-3 | TGTGCCACCAGGGGCCAAACCTACGAGCAGTACTTC | CATRGQTYEQYF
TRBD1 | 15 | NA | TRBJ1-5 | TRBV7-2 | TGTGCCAGCAGCTTATCGACAGGGGATTCCCAGCCCCAGCATTTT | CASSLSTGDSQPQHF